Shown below are 24 T cell receptor beta chains from a single sample sequenced in a study of cytomegalovirus exposure and HLA in healthy donors. A multiplex PCR was run with 60 Vbeta primers and 13 Jbeta primers. Method: immunoSEQ multiplex PCR; TCRdb's copy keeps in-frame clones and lacks some. The repertoire includes 200,000 or so clones, more than 75% of them detected once, and 6.5% sits in the top ten. Sequencing was done on a sample of PBMCs. Receptors were obtained from a woman in her fifties or sixties in good health and CMV-seropositive.

The chain has TRBV28 and TRBJ2-7, with a weak D call TRBD2 (6 bases). CDR3 length equals 13 residues. CDR1 is MDHEN and CDR2 is SYDVKM in the germline V gene. With 5 bases removed from V and 5 bases from J, the gap between germline ends came to 13 bases. The CDR3 sequence is CASSMGGVHEQYF. CDR3 nucleotide sequence: TGTGCCAGCAGTATGGGCGGGGTCCACGAGCAGTACTTC. Full variable domain (missing parts from reference TRBV28 and TRBJ2-7): DVKVTQSSRYLVKRTGEKVFLECVQDMDHENMFWYRQDPGLGLRLIYFSYDVKMKEKGDIPEGYSVSREKKERFSLILESASTNQTSMYLCASSMGGVHEQYFGPGTRLTVT.

V and J are TRBV19 and TRBJ2-7, with TRBD1 identical over 10 bases. The CDR3 spans 17 residues. Trimming at V came to 4 bases and at J to 4 bases, leaving 13 bases not matched to a gene. Germline CDR1 LNHDA, CDR2 SQIVND (reference sequence). CDR3 DNA sequence: TGTGCCAGTAGTAAAGACAGGGGGCAGACTACGGTGTACGAGCAGTACTTC. Translating it yields CASSKDRGQTTVYEQYF. The entire variable domain, with the rest obtained from reference TRBV19 and TRBJ2-7, is as follows: DGGITQSPKYLFRKEGQNVTLSCEQNLNHDAMYWYRQDPGQGLRLIYYSQIVNDFQKGDIAEGYSVSREKKESFPLTVTSAQKNPTAFYLCASSKDRGQTTVYEQYFGPGTRLTVT.

V gene TRBV19 combines with J gene TRBJ2-1, with 8 bases that match TRBD1. CDR1 and CDR2 (germline): LNHDA, SQIVND (reference sequence). This CDR3 comprises 15 residues. After removal of 3 bases from V and 4 bases from J, the junction contained 5 bases not matched to a gene. The CDR3 spells CASSIGTGYYNEQFF. For the CDR3, the DNA is TGTGCCAGTAGTATTGGGACAGGTTATTACAATGAGCAGTTCTTC.

This clone was counted only a few times. The chain uses TRBV5-1 and TRBJ2-3; possibly TRBD2 for D (6 bases). Deletions cut 4 bases from V and 4 bases from J, with 16 bases between. CDR3 size: 15 residues. The germline CDR1 and CDR2 sequences are SGHRS and YFSETQ. This chain's CDR3 is CASSPRGDGPDTQYF. DNA for the CDR3: TGCGCCAGCAGCCCTCGCGGGGACGGCCCAGATACGCAGTATTTT.

This clone was detected only once. This rearrangement joins TRBV4-1 to TRBJ2-5; perhaps TRBD1 as D (6 bases). Trimming shortened V by 2 bases and J by 0 bases, and 7 bases separated the two germline ends. The CDR3 runs to 14 residues. Germline lookup yields CDR1 MGHRA and CDR2 YSYEKL. The CDR3 loop is CASSQRQDQETQYF. The CDR3 coding sequence is TGCGCCAGCAGCCAACGACAGGACCAAGAGACCCAGTACTTC.

This chain joins TRBV13 and TRBJ1-5; a possible D gene is TRBD1 (5 bases). Looked up from germline, CDR1 is PRHDT and CDR2 is FYEKMQ (reference sequence). V was cut by 3 bases and J by 4 bases, with 10 bases left in between. The CDR3 consists of 14 residues. This CDR3 is CASSLGGLNQPQHF. As DNA, the CDR3 is TGTGCCAGCAGCTTGGGGGGTCTTAATCAGCCCCAGCATTTT.

In its sample, this clone was seen once. The chain uses TRBV5-4 and TRBJ2-7; D is perhaps TRBD2 (6 bases). This CDR3 comprises 16 residues. With 4 bases removed from V and 3 bases from J, the gap between germline ends came to 20 bases. Germline CDR1 SGHNT, CDR2 YYREEE (reference sequence). For the CDR3, the DNA is TGTGCCAGCAGCCCCCGCCGGGACTCCCAGGTCTACGAGCAGTACTTC. It translates to CASSPRRDSQVYEQYF.

This clone appeared once. V gene TRBV6-5 combines with J gene TRBJ2-7; 8 bases agree with TRBD1. V shed 6 bases and J 2 bases; nucleotides not matched to a gene: 6. This CDR3 has 14 residues. Germline CDR1 and CDR2: MNHEY and SVGAGI. The CDR3 protein is CASRGQVAPYEQYF. CDR3 nucleotides: TGTGCCAGCAGGGGACAGGTCGCCCCCTACGAGCAGTACTTC.

The chain joins TRBV4-3 to TRBJ1-5; D possibly corresponds to TRBD1 (5 bases). Trimming took off 2 bases at V and 5 bases at J, with 7 bases between the two ends. Germline V CDR1 and CDR2: LGHNA, YSLEER. This CDR3 comprises 13 residues. CDR3 bases: TGCGCCAGCAGCCAACAGGGCCATCAGCCCCAGCATTTT. Translating gives CASSQQGHQPQHF.

This chain joins TRBV5-8 and TRBJ2-5, with 11 bases matching TRBD2. CDR1 and CDR2 from the germline V gene are SGHTS and YDEGEE. This CDR3 region has 15 residues. V shed 0 bases, J shed 4 bases, and the junction held 2 bases outside the gene matches. The CDR3 DNA follows: TGTGCCAGCAGCTTGGTACTAGCGGGAGTAGAGACCCAGTACTTC. It codes for CASSLVLAGVETQYF. Full variable domain (rest looked up from reference TRBV5-8 and TRBJ2-5): EAGVTQSPTHLIKTRGQQATLRCSPISGHTSVYWYQQALGLGLQFLLWYDEGEERNRGNFPPRFSGRQFPNYSSELNVNALELEDSALYLCASSLVLAGVETQYFGPGTRLLVL.

V gene TRBV27 combines with J gene TRBJ2-3, with TRBD2 matching 8 bases. The CDR3 extends over 14 amino acids. Germline CDR1 reads MNHEY; CDR2 reads SMNVEV (reference sequence). The trim removed 5 bases at V and 5 bases at J, leaving 6 bases unmatched. The CDR3 sequence is CASSTRTSLDTQYF. CDR3 bases: TGTGCCAGCAGTACCCGGACTAGCCTAGATACGCAGTATTTT.

CDR3 in amino acids: CSVELIVARADTQYF. Here the CDR3 DNA reads TGCAGCGTTGAACTGATTGTTGCCAGGGCAGATACGCAGTATTTT. The chain links TRBV29-1 to TRBJ2-3; D perhaps matches TRBD1 (5 bases). This CDR3 has 15 residues. Trimming pared 2 bases from V and 4 bases from J, leaving 16 bases between. Germline lookup yields CDR1 SQVTM and CDR2 ANQGSEA.

The CDR3 spells CASSLGEGGFF. The CDR3 nucleotides read TGTGCCAGCAGCTTAGGGGAGGGTGGGTTCTTC. This chain links TRBV7-9 with TRBJ2-1, with 7 bases identical to TRBD2. Germline V CDR1 and CDR2: SEHNR, FQNEAQ (reference sequence). CDR3 size: 11 residues. V lost 1 base and J lost 15; bases outside the gene matches: 3. Full variable domain (rest looked up from reference TRBV7-9 and TRBJ2-1): DTGVSQNPRHKITKRGQNVTFRCDPISEHNRLYWYRQTLGQGPEFLTYFQNEAQLEKSRLLSDRFSAERPKGSFSTLEIQRTEQGDSAMYLCASSLGEGGFFGPGTRLTVL.

The V and J genes are TRBV18 and TRBJ1-1; D is possibly TRBD1 (6 bases). With 3 bases removed from V and 3 bases from J, the gap between germline ends came to 14 bases. CDR1 and CDR2 (germline): KGHSH, LQKENI. This CDR3 contains 15 residues. The CDR3 DNA follows: TGTGCCAGCTCACCGCGAGGGGGATGGGACACTGAAGCTTTCTTT. Its translation: CASSPRGGWDTEAFF. Full variable domain (outside the CDR3, taken from reference TRBV18 and TRBJ1-1): NAGVMQNPRHLVRRRGQEARLRCSPMKGHSHVYWYRQLPEEGLKFMVYLQKENIIDESGMPKERFSAEFPKEGPSILRIQQVVRGDSAAYFCASSPRGGWDTEAFFGQGTRLTVV.

V and J are TRBV27 and TRBJ2-1, with D possibly being TRBD1 (6 bases). With 5 bases removed from V and 4 bases from J, the gap between germline ends came to 12 bases. Looked up from germline, CDR1 is MNHEY and CDR2 is SMNVEV (reference sequence). There are 14 residues in the CDR3. The CDR3 region has the DNA TGTGCCAGCAGTGAAGGGGGACAATACAATGAGCAGTTCTTC. It is translated as CASSEGGQYNEQFF.

The chain couples TRBV18 to TRBJ2-5, with D perhaps matching TRBD1 (6 bases). The V end was cut by 3 bases, the J end by 5 bases, with 16 bases between. Germline CDR1 reads KGHSH; CDR2 reads LQKENI. This CDR3 has 15 residues. CDR3 sequence: CASSPPDSLRETQYF. As DNA, the CDR3 is TGTGCCAGCTCACCTCCGGACAGTCTTAGGGAGACCCAGTACTTC.

V is TRBV5-4 and J is TRBJ2-3, with TRBD2 matching 8 bases. Looked up from germline, CDR1 is SGHNT and CDR2 is YYREEE (reference sequence). The CDR3 contains 14 residues. V dropped 9 bases and J dropped 5; count of bases not matched to a gene: 11. DNA for the CDR3: TGTGCCATCACCCTCCCGGGGGGGCGAGATACGCAGTATTTT. As protein: CAITLPGGRDTQYF.

As to this clone: The same CDR3 arises from other DNA sequences in this sample as well. The chain employs TRBV5-4 and TRBJ2-1, with 10 bases that match TRBD2. The CDR3 is 15 amino acids. CDR1 is SGHNT and CDR2 is YYREEE in the germline V gene (reference sequence). With 3 bases clipped from V and 4 bases from J, the junction kept 4 bases outside the gene matches. DNA of the CDR3: TGTGCCAGCAGCTCAACTAGCGGGACATACAATGAGCAGTTCTTC. Translation gives CASSSTSGTYNEQFF.

The J gene is TRBJ1-6, the V gene TRBV28, with a possible D match to TRBD1 (5 bases). CDR3 length: 12 amino acids. CDR1 is MDHEN and CDR2 is SYDVKM in the germline V gene. Trimming stripped 4 bases from V and 10 bases from J, with 8 bases between. CDR3 amino acids: CASSSGVSPLHF. CDR3 bases: TGTGCCAGCAGTTCGGGGGTATCACCCCTCCACTTT.

This clone has only a few counts. The chain couples TRBV5-1 to TRBJ1-4, with a tentative D call TRBD1 (6 bases). This CDR3 comprises 15 residues. Trimming left V 4 bases short and J 0 bases short, with 10 bases between. Looked up from germline, CDR1 is SGHRS and CDR2 is YFSETQ. CDR3 nucleotide sequence: TGCGCCAGCAGCGACGGGACACCAACTAATGAAAAACTGTTTTTT. It encodes CASSDGTPTNEKLFF.

The chain recombines TRBV18 with TRBJ1-2; tentative D call: TRBD1 (5 bases). Trimming took off 2 bases at V and 5 bases at J, with 15 bases between the two ends. Per the germline V gene, CDR1 is KGHSH and CDR2 is LQKENI. This CDR3 has 15 residues. The CDR3 region is CASSPETGVRYGYTF. The CDR3 DNA reads as TGTGCCAGCTCACCAGAAACGGGGGTACGGTATGGCTACACCTTC.

This clone came up a few times. The rearrangement joins TRBV13 to TRBJ2-5, with TRBD2 identical over 13 bases. CDR3 size: 16 residues. The J segment lost 2 bases and the V segment lost 2 bases, leaving 2 bases of the junction unmatched. CDR1 PRHDT and CDR2 FYEKMQ come from the germline V gene (reference sequence). The CDR3 loop is CASSLRGLAGQETQYF. In DNA form, the CDR3 reads TGTGCCAGCAGCTTACGGGGACTAGCGGGACAAGAGACCCAGTACTTC.

In this sample, this clone turned up once. The CDR3 loop reads CAITQGVQETQYF. CDR3 sequence (DNA): TGTGCCATCACCCAGGGGGTCCAAGAGACCCAGTACTTC. The chain couples TRBV10-3 to TRBJ2-5, with TRBD1 identical over 7 bases. The CDR3 runs to 13 residues. Germline trimming cut 7 bases from V and 1 base from J; bases unmatched to any gene: 3. The V gene's germline CDR1 is ENHRY and CDR2 SYGVKD.

V gene TRBV10-2 combines with J gene TRBJ2-5, with D possibly being TRBD2 (5 bases). Per germline, CDR1 WSHSY and CDR2 SAAADI. The V end lost 5 bases, the J end lost 7 bases, and 14 bases lay between the germline ends. This CDR3 has 13 amino acids. The CDR3 region has the DNA TGCGCCAGCAGTTTGGACGCACGGGGGACCCAGTACTTC. Its protein product is CASSLDARGTQYF.